This record concerns one T cell receptor (beta chain) sequence. The data derive from a study of blood T cell repertoires in COVID-19. At the level of the study: Some COVID-19 samples were acute and others convalescent; all came from the United States, Italy and Spain. Sources were T cells, B-cell-depleted T cells, or PBMCs; the material itself was cDNA or gDNA.

As handled by the study authors: Estimates of nucleated cell counts were drawn from the amplification of reference gene primers. Profiling relied on immunoSEQ multiplex PCR, and the TCRdb table lists in-frame clones only, not all of them. V and J calls and clone size follow that table, whereas D and trimming were derived from the DNA. The data hold around 250,000 clones, with approximately 87% observed a single time. CDR1 SGDLS and CDR2 YYNGEE come from the germline V gene. The trim removed 3 bases at V and 2 bases at J, leaving 9 bases unmatched. This CDR3 contains 19 residues. The sequence derives from a human donor in a cohort sampled during active COVID-19. Sequencing used peripheral blood. V gene TRBV9 combines with J gene TRBJ2-1, with TRBD2 matching 15 bases. Here the CDR3 DNA reads TGTGCCAGCAGCGAACTTGGACTAGCGGGGGGGCCCGCCTACAATGAGCAGTTCTTC. This codes for CASSELGLAGGPAYNEQFF.